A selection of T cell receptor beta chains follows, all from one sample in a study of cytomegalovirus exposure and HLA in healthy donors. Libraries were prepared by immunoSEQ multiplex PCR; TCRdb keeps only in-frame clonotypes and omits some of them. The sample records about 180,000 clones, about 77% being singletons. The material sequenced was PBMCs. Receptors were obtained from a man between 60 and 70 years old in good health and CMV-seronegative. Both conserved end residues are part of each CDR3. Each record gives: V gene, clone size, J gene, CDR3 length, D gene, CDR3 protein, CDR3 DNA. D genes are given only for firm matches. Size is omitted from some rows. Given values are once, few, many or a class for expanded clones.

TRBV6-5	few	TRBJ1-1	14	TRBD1	CASSLRQGLTEAFF	TGTGCCAGCAGTTTAAGACAGGGCCTCACTGAAGCTTTCTTT
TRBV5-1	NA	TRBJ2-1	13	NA	CASSLDPGREQFF	TGCGCCAGCAGCTTGGATCCGGGAAGGGAGCAGTTCTTC
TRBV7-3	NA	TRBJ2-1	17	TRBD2	CASSRTGLAGAYNEQFF	TGTGCCAGCAGCCGTACGGGACTAGCGGGAGCCTACAATGAGCAGTTCTTC
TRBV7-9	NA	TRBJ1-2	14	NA	CASSPRGRVDGYTF	TGTGCCAGCAGCCCTCGGGGTCGCGTCGATGGCTACACCTTC
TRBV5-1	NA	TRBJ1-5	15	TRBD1	CASSPETGLNQPQHF	TGCGCCAGCAGCCCCGAGACAGGGCTAAATCAGCCCCAGCATTTT
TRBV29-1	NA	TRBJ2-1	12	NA	CSVEDGGATQFF	TGCAGCGTTGAAGATGGCGGGGCAACGCAGTTCTTC
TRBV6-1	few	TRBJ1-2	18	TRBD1	CASSEARTAGTGLRGYTF	TGTGCCAGCAGTGAAGCAAGGACCGCCGGGACAGGGCTTAGGGGCTACACCTTC
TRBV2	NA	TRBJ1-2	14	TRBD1	CASSEGRDRHGYTF	TGTGCCAGCAGTGAAGGGCGGGACAGGCATGGCTACACCTTC
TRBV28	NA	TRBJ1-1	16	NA	CASSLPSIGGSTEAFF	TGTGCCAGCAGTCTCCCTTCAATCGGGGGAAGTACTGAAGCTTTCTTT
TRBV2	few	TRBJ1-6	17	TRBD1	CASRGDSDFSYNSPLHF	TGTGCCAGCAGAGGGGACAGCGACTTCTCCTATAATTCACCCCTCCACTTT
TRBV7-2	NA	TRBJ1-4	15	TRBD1	CASRPGGPPNEKLFF	TGTGCCAGCAGGCCAGGGGGCCCGCCTAATGAAAAACTGTTTTTT
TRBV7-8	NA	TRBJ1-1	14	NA	CASSLLKSDTEAFF	TGTGCCAGCAGCTTATTAAAATCGGACACTGAAGCTTTCTTT
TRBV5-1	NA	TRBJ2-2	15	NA	CASSKGDFHTGELFF	TGCGCCAGCAGCAAAGGCGACTTTCACACCGGGGAGCTGTTTTTT
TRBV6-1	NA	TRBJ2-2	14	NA	CASSEVSRTGELFF	TGTGCCAGCAGTGAAGTTTCGCGGACCGGGGAGCTGTTTTTT
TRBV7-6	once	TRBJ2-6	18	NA	CASSSPLGAPSGANVLTF	TGTGCCAGCAGCTCCCCCTTAGGGGCTCCATCTGGGGCCAACGTCCTGACTTTC
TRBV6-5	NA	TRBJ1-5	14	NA	CASRLDSSNQPQHF	TGTGCCAGCAGGCTAGACAGTTCCAATCAGCCCCAGCATTTT
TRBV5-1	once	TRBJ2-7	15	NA	CASSLVQGLSNEQYF	TGCGCCAGCAGCTTGGTACAGGGCCTTTCTAACGAGCAGTACTTC
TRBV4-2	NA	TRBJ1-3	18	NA	CASSQGMMTATAGNTIYF	TGTGCCAGCAGCCAAGGGATGATGACAGCCACAGCTGGAAACACCATATATTTT
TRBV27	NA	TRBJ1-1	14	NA	CASSRGSMNTEAFF	TGTGCCAGCAGCAGGGGCTCGATGAACACTGAAGCTTTCTTT
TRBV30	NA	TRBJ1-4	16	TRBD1	CAWSVFVQGFEEKLFF	TGTGCCTGGAGTGTCTTCGTACAGGGGTTTGAAGAAAAACTGTTTTTT
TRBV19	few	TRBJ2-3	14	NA	CASSMGGVADTQYF	TGTGCCAGTAGTATGGGAGGAGTGGCAGATACGCAGTATTTT
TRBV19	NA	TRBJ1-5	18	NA	CASSMGGIGGRGNQPQHF	TGTGCCAGTAGTATGGGAGGGATTGGGGGTAGGGGCAATCAGCCCCAGCATTTT
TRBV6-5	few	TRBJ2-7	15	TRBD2	CASSISGATPYEQYF	TGTGCCAGCAGCATAAGCGGGGCGACCCCCTACGAGCAGTACTTC
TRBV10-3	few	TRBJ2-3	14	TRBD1	CAISERGQSDTQYF	TGTGCCATCAGTGAGAGGGGGCAGTCAGATACGCAGTATTTT
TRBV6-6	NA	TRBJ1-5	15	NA	CASSRDTTENQPQHF	TGTGCCAGCAGTAGGGACACAACTGAAAATCAGCCCCAGCATTTT
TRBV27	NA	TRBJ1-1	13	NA	CASSPLMNTEAFF	TGTGCCAGCAGTCCACTAATGAACACTGAAGCTTTCTTT
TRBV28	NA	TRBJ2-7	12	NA	CASSFTTPIQYF	TGTGCCAGCAGTTTTACGACACCTATACAGTACTTC
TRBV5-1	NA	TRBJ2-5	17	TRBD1	CASSPRTMTGGSETQYF	TGCGCCAGCAGCCCTAGAACTATGACAGGGGGGTCGGAGACCCAGTACTTC
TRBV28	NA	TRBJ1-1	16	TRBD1	CASSFNQGAVDTEAFF	TGTGCCAGCAGTTTCAATCAGGGGGCGGTGGACACTGAAGCTTTCTTT
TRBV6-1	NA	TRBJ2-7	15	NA	CASSEVWGPLYEQYF	TGTGCCAGCAGTGAAGTTTGGGGCCCTCTCTACGAGCAGTACTTC
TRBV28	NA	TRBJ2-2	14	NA	CASSTTGTTGELFF	TGTGCCAGCAGTACCACGGGAACCACCGGGGAGCTGTTTTTT
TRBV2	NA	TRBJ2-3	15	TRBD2	CASSDKRGGSDTQYF	TGTGCCAGCAGTGATAAGCGGGGGGGCTCAGATACGCAGTATTTT
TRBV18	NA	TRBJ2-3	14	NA	CASSPLSSTDTQYF	TGTGCCAGCTCACCCCTGTCGAGCACAGATACGCAGTATTTT
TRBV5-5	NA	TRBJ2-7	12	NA	CASSLIGGEQYF	TGTGCCAGCAGCTTGATAGGGGGCGAGCAGTACTTC
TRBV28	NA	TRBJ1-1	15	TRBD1	CASRGTTGAGGEAFF	TGTGCCAGCAGGGGGACCACAGGGGCCGGAGGGGAAGCTTTCTTT
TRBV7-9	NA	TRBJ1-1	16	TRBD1	CASSLAIGGLGSEAFF	TGTGCCAGCAGCTTAGCAATAGGGGGCCTCGGTTCTGAAGCTTTCTTT
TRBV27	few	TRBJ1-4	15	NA	CASSWEGKSGEKLFF	TGTGCCAGCAGTTGGGAAGGGAAGTCGGGAGAAAAACTGTTTTTT
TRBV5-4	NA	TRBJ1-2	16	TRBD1	CASSQSTGELTSGYTF	TGTGCCAGCAGCCAGAGCACAGGGGAACTAACTAGTGGCTACACCTTC
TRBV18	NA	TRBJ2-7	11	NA	CASSPSNEQYF	TGTGCCAGCTCACCTAGTAACGAGCAGTACTTC
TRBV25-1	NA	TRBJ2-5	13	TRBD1	CASSEGQGEKQYF	TGTGCCAGCAGTGAGGGACAGGGGGAGAAGCAGTACTTC
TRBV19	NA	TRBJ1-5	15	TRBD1	CASSTTGYGNQPQHF	TGTGCCAGTAGCACGACAGGGTATGGCAATCAGCCCCAGCATTTT
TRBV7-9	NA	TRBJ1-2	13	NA	CASSLGSTDGYTF	TGTGCCAGCAGCTTAGGAAGTACAGATGGCTACACCTTC
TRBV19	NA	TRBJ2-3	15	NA	CASSILGASTDTQYF	TGTGCCAGTAGTATCCTTGGGGCCAGCACAGATACGCAGTATTTT
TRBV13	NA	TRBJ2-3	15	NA	CASSTRRDSTDTQYF	TGTGCCAGCAGCACGAGGAGGGATAGCACAGATACGCAGTATTTT
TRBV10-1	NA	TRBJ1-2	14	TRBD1	CASSDRGSDYGYTF	TGCGCCAGCAGTGACAGGGGGTCGGACTATGGCTACACCTTC
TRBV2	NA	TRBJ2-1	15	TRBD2	CASSPRDSLAGEQFF	TGTGCCAGCAGCCCAAGGGACAGTCTAGCGGGGGAGCAGTTCTTC
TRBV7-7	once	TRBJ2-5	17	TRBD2	CASSLGLAGRYQETQYF	TGTGCCAGCAGCTTAGGGCTAGCGGGAAGGTACCAAGAGACCCAGTACTTC
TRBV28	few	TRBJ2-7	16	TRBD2	CASSLPSGGIGYEQYF	TGTGCCAGCAGTTTACCTTCGGGAGGTATAGGGTACGAGCAGTACTTC
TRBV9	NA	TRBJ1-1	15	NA	CASSPRGVMNTEAFF	TGTGCCAGCAGCCCCCGGGGGGTCATGAACACTGAAGCTTTCTTT
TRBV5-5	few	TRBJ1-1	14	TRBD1	CASSSTRGLTEAFF	TGTGCCAGCAGCAGTACCAGGGGGCTTACTGAAGCTTTCTTT
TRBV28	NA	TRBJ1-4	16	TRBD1	CATVGDRGATNEKLFF	TGTGCCACCGTCGGGGACAGGGGGGCAACTAATGAAAAACTGTTTTTT